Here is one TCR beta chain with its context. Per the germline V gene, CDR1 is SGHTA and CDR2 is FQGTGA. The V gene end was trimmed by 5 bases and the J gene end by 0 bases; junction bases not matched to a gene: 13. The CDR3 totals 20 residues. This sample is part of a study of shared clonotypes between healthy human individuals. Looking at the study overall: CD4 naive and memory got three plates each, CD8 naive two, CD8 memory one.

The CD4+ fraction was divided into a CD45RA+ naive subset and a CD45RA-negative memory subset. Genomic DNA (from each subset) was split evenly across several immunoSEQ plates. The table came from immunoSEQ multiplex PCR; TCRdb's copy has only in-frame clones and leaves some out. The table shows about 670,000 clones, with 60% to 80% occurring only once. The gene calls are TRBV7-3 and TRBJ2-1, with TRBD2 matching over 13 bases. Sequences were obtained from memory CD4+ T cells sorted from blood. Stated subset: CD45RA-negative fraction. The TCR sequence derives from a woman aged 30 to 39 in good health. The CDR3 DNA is TGTGCCAGCAGCCCCAATCCGGGACTAGCGGGGCGAAGCTCCTACAATGAGCAGTTCTTC. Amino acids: CASSPNPGLAGRSSYNEQFF.